These 19 T cell receptor beta chains originate from one sample sequenced in a study of blood T cell repertoires in COVID-19. Sequencing used immunoSEQ multiplex PCR; TCRdb keeps in-frame clones, though not all of them. Here the sample spans about 200,000 clones, roughly 86% being singletons. Sequencing input: peripheral blood. All receptors come from a man in his late teens or twenties with active or convalescent COVID-19.

This chain uses TRBV6-5 with TRBJ1-4; 8 bases map to TRBD1. The CDR3 runs to 14 residues. CDR1 is MNHEY, CDR2 SVGAGI, per germline. The V and J ends lost 9 bases and 8 bases, in that order; junction bases with no gene match: 11. In DNA, the CDR3 is TGTGCCAGTTCGCCCGGACAGGGTTGGGAAAAACTGTTTTTT. It yields the protein CASSPGQGWEKLFF.

The chain has TRBV27 and TRBJ2-3; tentatively, D is TRBD1 (6 bases). This CDR3 comprises 14 residues. CDR1 and CDR2 from the germline V gene are MNHEY and SMNVEV (reference sequence). V shed 6 bases and J shed 4 bases, with 14 bases lying between them. The CDR3 sequence: CASSLIQGADTQYF. The CDR3 bases are TGTGCCAGCAGCCTAATACAGGGAGCAGATACGCAGTATTTT.

This chain links TRBV13 with TRBJ2-1; D uncertain. Germline V gene data show CDR1 as PRHDT and CDR2 as FYEKMQ (reference sequence). Trimming pared 5 bases from V and 3 bases from J, leaving 14 bases between. CDR3 length: 15 residues. The CDR3 DNA reads as TGTGCCAGCAGCCCTCCTCAGAGGCACTACAATGAGCAGTTCTTC. It is translated as CASSPPQRHYNEQFF.

This chain's CDR3 is CASSNQGPNTEAFF. The CDR3, as DNA: TGTGCCAGCAGTAACCAGGGGCCGAACACTGAAGCTTTCTTT. The V and J genes are TRBV6-5 and TRBJ1-1; the D gene is possibly TRBD1 (6 bases). The V and J ends lost 5 bases and 1 base respectively, with 11 bases between them. CDR1 is MNHEY, CDR2 SVGAGI, per germline. This CDR3 has 14 residues.

The chain uses TRBV14 and TRBJ2-3; 7 bases align to TRBD1. The CDR3 is 15 residues long. Per germline, CDR1 SGHDN and CDR2 FVKESK. Trimming removed 2 bases from V and 3 bases from J; junction bases left unmatched: 5. The CDR3 DNA reads TGTGCCAGCAGCCAATATGGGACAGTGACAGATACGCAGTATTTT. It codes for CASSQYGTVTDTQYF. The complete variable domain, with remaining parts taken from reference TRBV14 and TRBJ2-3, reads EAGVTQFPSHSVIEKGQTVTLRCDPISGHDNLYWYRRVMGKEIKFLLHFVKESKQDESGMPNNRFLAERTGGTYSTLKVQPAELEDSGVYFCASSQYGTVTDTQYFGPGTRLTVL.

V and J are TRBV7-2 and TRBJ2-7; D is unresolved. Germline-derived CDR1 and CDR2 are SGHTA and FQGNSA. The CDR3 has 13 residues. Trimming pared 2 bases from V and 3 bases from J, leaving 8 bases between. Here the CDR3 reads CASSLNPFYEQYF. The DNA of the CDR3 is TGTGCCAGCAGCTTAAATCCTTTCTACGAGCAGTACTTC. Full variable domain (rest looked up from reference TRBV7-2 and TRBJ2-7): GAGVSQSPSNKVTEKGKDVELRCDPISGHTALYWYRQSLGQGLEFLIYFQGNSAPDKSGLPSDRFSAERTGGSVSTLTIQRTQQEDSAVYLCASSLNPFYEQYFGPGTRLTVT.

The V gene is TRBV5-1, the J gene TRBJ1-1; D is possibly TRBD1 (5 bases). The V gene lost 0 bases and the J gene lost 0 bases, with 9 bases spanning the gap. This CDR3 region has 15 residues. The germline V gene encodes CDR1 SGHRS and CDR2 YFSETQ. The CDR3 loop is CASSLARDMNTEAFF. The CDR3 nucleotides are TGCGCCAGCAGCTTGGCCAGGGATATGAACACTGAAGCTTTCTTT.

The chain joins TRBV19 to TRBJ2-1; 7 positions agree with TRBD1. Trimming took 2 bases from V and 2 from J; bases not matched to a gene: 6. The CDR3 extends over 16 amino acids. The germline gives CDR1 LNHDA, CDR2 SQIVND (reference sequence). In DNA, the CDR3 is TGTGCCAGTAGTATAAGGCACAGGGGTGCCTACAATGAGCAGTTCTTC. Its translation is CASSIRHRGAYNEQFF.

The rearrangement joins TRBV3-1 (or the pseudogene TRBV3-2) to TRBJ1-6, with D possibly matching TRBD1 (5 bases). CDR1 and CDR2 (germline): LGHDT, YNNKEL (reference sequence). The CDR3 runs 17 residues. The V end lost 3 bases, the J end lost 4 bases, and 16 bases lay between the germline ends. CDR3 DNA sequence: TGTGCCAGCAGCCAGGGTTTCCCGGGACTGTATAATTCACCCCTCCACTTT. It translates to CASSQGFPGLYNSPLHF.

The chain has TRBV9 and TRBJ2-1, with 7 bases identical to TRBD2. The CDR3 sequence is 16 residues long. V dropped 3 bases and J dropped 4; count of bases not matched to a gene: 10. Germline V CDR1 and CDR2: SGDLS, YYNGEE. CDR3 DNA sequence: TGTGCCAGCAGCGCAGCTTTTGGCGGGAGTTACAATGAGCAGTTCTTC. Its protein is CASSAAFGGSYNEQFF.

This chain connects TRBV5-8 to TRBJ2-3, with 8 bases lining up with TRBD1. The junction had 12 bases not matched to a gene; V was cut back by 3 bases and J by 6 bases. The CDR3 loop spans 16 amino acids. CDR1 SGHTS and CDR2 YDEGEE come from the germline V gene. CDR3 residues: CASSSGTGGQGDTQYF. The DNA for the CDR3 is TGTGCCAGCAGCTCCGGGACAGGAGGCCAGGGGGATACGCAGTATTTT.

This clone was seen a handful of times. This chain uses TRBV5-1 with TRBJ2-1; 7 bases fit TRBD1. The V segment lost 1 base and the J segment 6 bases; nucleotides outside the gene matches: 4. The CDR3 length is 14 residues. Germline V gene sequence: CDR1 SGHRS, CDR2 YFSETQ. CDR3 in amino acids: CASSLMAGGNEQFF. The CDR3 DNA reads as TGCGCCAGCAGCTTGATGGCAGGGGGCAATGAGCAGTTCTTC.

The rearrangement links TRBV27 to TRBJ1-2; 7 bases map to TRBD1. Per the germline V gene, CDR1 is MNHEY and CDR2 is SMNVEV (reference sequence). J gave up 6 bases and V 8 bases, and 18 bases lay outside the gene matches. The CDR3 runs to 16 residues. CDR3 residues: CASSWGRTGEYHGYTF. As DNA, the CDR3 is TGTGCCAGCTCCTGGGGAAGAACAGGGGAGTATCATGGCTACACCTTC.

V gene TRBV27 combines with J gene TRBJ2-4; 10 nucleotides match TRBD1. Germline CDR1 and CDR2: MNHEY and SMNVEV (reference sequence). The CDR3 covers 14 residues. The ends lost 8 bases at V and 5 bases at J; junction bases unmatched: 6. CDR3 DNA: TGTGCCAGCTCCGGGACAGGGGTGGAAAACATTCAGTACTTC. Its protein product is CASSGTGVENIQYF.

The chain carries TRBV4-1 and TRBJ2-1; 12 bases line up with TRBD2. After removal of 1 base from V and 10 bases from J, the junction contained 2 bases not matched to a gene. Germline V gene data show CDR1 as MGHRA and CDR2 as YSYEKL. The CDR3 covers 14 residues. The CDR3 DNA sequence: TGCGCCAGCAGCCAAGGGACTAGCGGGGTCGAGCAGTTCTTC. Residues: CASSQGTSGVEQFF.

The chain couples TRBV9 to TRBJ1-4, with D tentatively TRBD1 (6 bases). Trimming removed 4 bases at V and 4 bases at J, with 17 bases between. This CDR3 region has 16 residues. Germline lookup yields CDR1 SGDLS and CDR2 YYNGEE. The CDR3 DNA reads TGTGCCAGCAGCCGGACAGTGGGGTCTGATAATGAAAAACTGTTTTTT. Amino acid sequence: CASSRTVGSDNEKLFF.

The chain joins TRBV13 to TRBJ2-1, with a tentative D call TRBD2 (6 bases). Germline assignment: CDR1 PRHDT and CDR2 FYEKMQ (reference sequence). This CDR3 is built from 15 residues. V lost 0 bases, J lost 3 bases, and 9 bases lay in between. Here the CDR3 reads CASSLGGSFYNEQFF. The CDR3 nucleotides read TGTGCCAGCAGCTTAGGCGGGAGCTTCTACAATGAGCAGTTCTTC.

This chain uses TRBV10-3 with TRBJ1-1, with D possibly matching TRBD1 (5 bases). The CDR3 has 14 amino acids. CDR1 is ENHRY and CDR2 is SYGVKD in the germline V gene. V was cut by 2 bases and J by 1 base, with 8 bases left in between. CDR3: CAISEGRENTEAFF. DNA for the CDR3: TGTGCCATCAGTGAGGGCAGGGAGAACACTGAAGCTTTCTTT.

This clone was seen only once. The chain carries TRBV4-2 and TRBJ2-1, with 9 bases fitting TRBD2. V trimming: 1 base; J trimming: 8 bases; junction bases outside the gene matches: 6. Germline lookup yields CDR1 LGHNA and CDR2 YNFKEQ. The CDR3 extends over 15 amino acids. The CDR3 coding sequence is TGTGCCAGCAGCCAAGCTAGCGGGGTTGGCTATGAGCAGTTCTTC. Translated: CASSQASGVGYEQFF.